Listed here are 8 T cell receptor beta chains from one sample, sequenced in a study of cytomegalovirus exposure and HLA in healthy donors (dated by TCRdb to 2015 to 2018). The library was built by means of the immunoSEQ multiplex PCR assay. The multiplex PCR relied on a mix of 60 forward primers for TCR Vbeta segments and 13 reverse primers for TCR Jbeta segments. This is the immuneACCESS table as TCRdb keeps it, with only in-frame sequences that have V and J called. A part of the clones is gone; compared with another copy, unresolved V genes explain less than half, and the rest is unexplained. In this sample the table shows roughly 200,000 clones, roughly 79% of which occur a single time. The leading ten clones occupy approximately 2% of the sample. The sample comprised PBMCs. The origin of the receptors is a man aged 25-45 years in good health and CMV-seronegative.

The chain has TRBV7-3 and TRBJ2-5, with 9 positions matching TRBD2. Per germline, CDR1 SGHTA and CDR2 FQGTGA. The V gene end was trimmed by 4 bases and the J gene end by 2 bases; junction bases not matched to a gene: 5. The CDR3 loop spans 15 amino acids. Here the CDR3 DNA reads TGTGCCAGCAGCTCCCGACTAGCGGCACAAGAGACCCAGTACTTC. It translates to CASSSRLAAQETQYF.

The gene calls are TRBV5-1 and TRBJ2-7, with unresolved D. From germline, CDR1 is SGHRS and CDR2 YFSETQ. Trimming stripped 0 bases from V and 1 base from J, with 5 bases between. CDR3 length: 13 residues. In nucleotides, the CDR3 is TGCGCCAGCAGCTTGGACGGTTCCTACGAGCAGTACTTC. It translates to CASSLDGSYEQYF.

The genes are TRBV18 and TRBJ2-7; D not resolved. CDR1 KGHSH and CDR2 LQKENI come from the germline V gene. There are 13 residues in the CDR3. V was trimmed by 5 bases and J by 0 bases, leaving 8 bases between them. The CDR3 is CASSSAVSYEQYF. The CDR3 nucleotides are TGTGCCAGCTCATCCGCGGTCTCCTACGAGCAGTACTTC.

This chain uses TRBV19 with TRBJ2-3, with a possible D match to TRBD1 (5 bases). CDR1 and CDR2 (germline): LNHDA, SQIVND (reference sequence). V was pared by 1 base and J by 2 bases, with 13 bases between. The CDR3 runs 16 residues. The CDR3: CASSIVQGRATDTQYF. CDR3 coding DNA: TGTGCCAGTAGTATAGTGCAGGGAAGGGCCACAGATACGCAGTATTTT.

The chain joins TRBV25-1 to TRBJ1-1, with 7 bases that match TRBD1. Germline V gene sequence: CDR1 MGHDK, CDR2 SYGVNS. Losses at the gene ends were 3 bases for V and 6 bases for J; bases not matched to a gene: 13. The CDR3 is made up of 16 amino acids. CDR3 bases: TGTGCCAGCAGTGAGTGGTCGGCAGGGGGTTTACCTGAAGCTTTCTTT. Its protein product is CASSEWSAGGLPEAFF.

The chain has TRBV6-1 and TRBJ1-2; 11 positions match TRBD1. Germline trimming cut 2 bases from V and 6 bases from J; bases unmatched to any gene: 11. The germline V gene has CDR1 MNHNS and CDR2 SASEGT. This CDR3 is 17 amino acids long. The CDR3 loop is CASSEMGLGQGADGYTF. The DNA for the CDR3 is TGTGCCAGCAGTGAAATGGGCCTAGGACAGGGGGCAGATGGCTACACCTTC.

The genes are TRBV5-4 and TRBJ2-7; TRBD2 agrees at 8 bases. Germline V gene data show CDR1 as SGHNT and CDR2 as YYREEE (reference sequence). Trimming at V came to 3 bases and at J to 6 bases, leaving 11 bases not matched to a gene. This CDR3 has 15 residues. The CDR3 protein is CASSSPLPGGAEQYF. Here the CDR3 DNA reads TGTGCCAGCAGCTCCCCCTTACCGGGAGGGGCCGAGCAGTACTTC.

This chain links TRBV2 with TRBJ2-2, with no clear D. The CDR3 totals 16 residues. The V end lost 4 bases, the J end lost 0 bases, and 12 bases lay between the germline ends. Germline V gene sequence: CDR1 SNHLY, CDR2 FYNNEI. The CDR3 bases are TGTGCCAGCAGTGGGGTTGGAGTCCCGAACACCGGGGAGCTGTTTTTT. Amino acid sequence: CASSGVGVPNTGELFF.